Below, one T cell receptor (beta chain) is given with its context. No antigen is known for it. Trimming stripped 10 bases from V and 0 bases from J, with 11 bases between. Germline lookup yields CDR1 SGHTS and CDR2 YDEGEE. The CDR3 length is 13 residues. The data derive from a study of siplizumab effects on memory and regulatory T cells. Notes on the study in general: Naive T cells were seen as more diverse than memory cells and as major alloresponse contributors. Confirmation that proliferating Tregs from siplizumab cultures had suppressive function was not obtained.

The protocol was immunoSEQ multiplex PCR, while the TCRdb copy is restricted to in-frame clones and leaves out a portion. The data contain fewer than 110,000 clones, roughly 91% of them singletons. The clonotype originates from a human donor in good health. The sequenced sample consisted of non-Treg CD4+ T cells sorted from blood. The chain links TRBV5-8 to TRBJ2-1; a possible D gene is TRBD2 (5 bases). CDR3 residues: CADRTFSYNEQFF. The DNA for the CDR3 is TGTGCCGACCGGACTTTCTCCTACAATGAGCAGTTCTTC.